This T cell receptor (beta chain) appears in the sequencing data of a study of vaccination effects on CD4 cells after COVID-19. To note about this clone: Its antigen is undetermined.

Before sequencing took place, the ViraFEST assay used viral peptide pools to expand antigen-specific CD4+ T cells. An approximately 10-day culture period preceded the isolation of CD4+ T cells. This person's SARS-CoV-2 infection, confirmed by PCR, occurred between March and December 2020. Using immunoSEQ multiplex PCR, the repertoire was profiled, and TCRdb retains in-frame clones only, with some absent. The sample records 26,000 or so clones, roughly 74% being singletons. Trimming pared 0 bases from V and 7 bases from J, leaving 6 bases between. This CDR3 has 12 residues. The germline gives CDR1 LGHDT, CDR2 YNNKEL (reference sequence).

This chain joins TRBV3-1 (or the pseudogene TRBV3-2) and TRBJ1-2; D is unresolved. The specimen comprised CD4+ T cells from PBMCs cultured with HCoV-NL63 spike peptides, sampled before COVID-19 vaccination. The TCR was taken from a human donor who had a prior SARS-CoV-2 infection. The CDR3: CASSQDLVGYTF. CDR3 bases: TGTGCCAGCAGCCAAGATCTTGTTGGCTACACCTTC.